What follows are 30 T cell receptor beta chains derived from one specimen sequenced in a study of breast tumors, draining lymph nodes, adjacent tissues. Samples came from axillary lymph nodes draining the breast cancer. TCRdb itself ran the multiplex PCR reads through MiXCR, one entry per CDR3 protein. The sample holds around 250,000 distinct CDR3 sequences, less than 35% seen once. Sequenced material: axillary lymph node tissue. These receptors all stem from a female donor with breast cancer. Some clones in this sample may be carry-over from other donors' samples.

This clonotype was counted once. At one of its ends the junction is not consistent with the germline gene, which may arise from a read error. This sequence joins TRBV11-2 and TRBJ1-2; no firm D call. The V gene's germline CDR1 is SGHAT and CDR2 FQNNGV. The CDR3 sequence is 16 residues long. CDR3 nucleotide sequence: TGTGCCAGCAGCTTAGGGATGGGCCTTTCCAACTATAGCTACACCTTC. Its protein product is CASSLGMGLSNYSYTF.

This chain joins TRBV20-1 and TRBJ1-4, with D unclear. Trimming cost V 4 bases and J 0 bases, with 6 bases left between them. The CDR3 totals 13 residues. Germline loops: CDR1 DFQATT, CDR2 SNEGSKA (reference sequence). DNA for the CDR3: TGCAGTGCTACCAGAACAACTAATGAAAAACTGTTTTTT. This encodes CSATRTTNEKLFF.

This clonotype was found a few times. J is TRBJ2-1 and V is TRBV11-2, with unresolved D. Deletions cut 1 base from V and 5 bases from J, with 9 bases between. The CDR3 has 14 residues. Germline V gene lookup returns CDR1 SGHAT and CDR2 FQNNGV. Here the CDR3 DNA reads TGTGCCAGCAGCTTAGCCCAGGTTAACAATGAGCAGTTCTTC. Protein sequence: CASSLAQVNNEQFF.

This clonotype showed up many times. This CDR3 reads CASSRSQVYYGYTF. CDR3 nucleotides: TGTGCCAGTAGTAGGTCGCAGGTGTATTATGGCTACACCTTC. The rearrangement uses TRBV19 and TRBJ1-2; D unclear. Germline V CDR1 and CDR2: LNHDA, SQIVND (reference sequence). Trimming stripped 4 bases from V and 5 bases from J, with 14 bases between. CDR3 length: 14 amino acids.

This clonotype was recorded many times. This chain joins TRBV5-6 and TRBJ1-6, with D possibly TRBD1 on 5 matching bases. Germline CDR1 and CDR2: SGHDT and YYEEEE. This CDR3 is built from 15 residues. The V end was cut by 3 bases, the J end by 14 bases, with 21 bases between. In nucleotides, the CDR3 is TGTGCCAGCAGCTCGGGACCCCTTACGAGCGAAGCCCTCCACTTT. Translated, it gives CASSSGPLTSEALHF.

This clonotype was counted many times. This rearrangement joins TRBV7-2 to TRBJ2-2; D gene uncertain. Germline V lookup: CDR1 SGHTA, CDR2 FQGNSA. Trimming removed 2 bases at V and 6 bases at J, with 7 bases between. The CDR3 has 13 residues. CDR3 coding DNA: TGTGCCAGCAGCTTACAGGCAGCCGGGGAGCTGTTTTTT. Translation gives CASSLQAAGELFF.

A few counts support this clonotype. V usage is TRBV25-1 and J usage is TRBJ1-5; D is undetermined. The length of the CDR3 is 14 residues. Trimming removed 3 bases at V and 4 bases at J, with 10 bases between. The germline gives CDR1 MGHDK, CDR2 SYGVNS. CDR3 DNA sequence: TGTGCCAGCAGTGAGGGCAACCTGAATCAGCCCCAGCATTTT. Its protein is CASSEGNLNQPQHF.

As concerns this clonotype: This may stem from a read error, because a much larger clone lies one nucleotide away. The V and J genes are TRBV6-5 and TRBJ2-6; the D call may be TRBD1 or TRBD2 (5 bases each). The germline gives CDR1 MNHEY, CDR2 SVGAGI. This CDR3 has 17 residues. CDR3 coding DNA: TGTGCCAGCAGTCACTCAGGAGGCCGCACAGGAGCCAACGTCCTGACTTTC. Encoded protein: CASSHSGGRTGANVLTF.

This clonotype showed up just a few times. Just one base apart from a much larger clone, this may be a read error. The V gene is TRBV20-1, the J gene TRBJ2-7, with 13 bases that match TRBD2. The V gene's germline CDR1 is DFQATT and CDR2 SNEGSKA (reference sequence). The CDR3 contains 15 residues. V shed 2 bases and J 4 bases; nucleotides not matched to a gene: 5. The CDR3 DNA follows: TGCAGTGCTAGATCCGGGACTAGCGGGACTTACGAGCAGTACTTC. It translates to CSARSGTSGTYEQYF.

At least ten counts were recorded for this clonotype. V is TRBV7-8 and J is TRBJ1-2; 8 bases fit TRBD1. CDR1 is SGHVS and CDR2 is FQNEAQ in the germline V gene. The CDR3 contains 15 residues. J gave up 8 bases and V 5 bases, and 13 bases lay outside the gene matches. CDR3 protein: CASSKTYSDRDGYTF. In DNA, the CDR3 is TGTGCCAGCAGCAAAACCTATTCGGACAGGGACGGCTACACCTTC.

This clonotype was found many times. CDR3 sequence: CASSTGLAHGELFF. CDR3 in DNA: TGTGCCAGCAGTACGGGACTAGCGCACGGGGAGCTGTTTTTT. V gene TRBV12-3 or TRBV12-4 combines with J gene TRBJ2-2; 10 bases are shared with TRBD2. V lost 5 bases and J lost 7; bases outside the gene matches: 4. The length of the CDR3 is 14 residues.

There are many counts of this clonotype. The chain couples TRBV19 to TRBJ2-1, with TRBD2 matching over 10 bases. Losses at the gene ends were 2 bases for V and 7 bases for J; bases not matched to a gene: 14. The CDR3 is 18 amino acids. Germline V lookup: CDR1 LNHDA, CDR2 SQIVND (reference sequence). CDR3 in amino acids: CASSIRAAGLAFANEQFF. The CDR3 DNA reads as TGTGCCAGTAGTATAAGGGCAGCGGGACTAGCGTTCGCAAATGAGCAGTTCTTC.

This clonotype was counted at least ten times. V usage is TRBV19 and J usage is TRBJ2-5, with TRBD2 matching 7 bases. The CDR3 loop spans 15 amino acids. Unmatched junction bases numbered 11, after V lost 5 bases and J lost 5 bases. Germline lookup yields CDR1 LNHDA and CDR2 SQIVND (reference sequence). CDR3 DNA sequence: TGTGCCAGTAGTTCGCCGCGGAGCGGGGTGGAGACCCAGTACTTC. This translates into CASSSPRSGVETQYF.

The table lists this clonotype with many counts. This chain uses TRBV18 with TRBJ2-3, with D uncertain. The CDR3 extends over 12 amino acids. Germline V gene sequence: CDR1 KGHSH, CDR2 LQKENI. The V end lost 6 bases, the J end lost 4 bases, and 8 bases lay between the germline ends. The CDR3 DNA is TGTGCCAGCTCTCAAGACGCAGATACGCAGTATTTT. This gives the protein CASSQDADTQYF.

The rearrangement links TRBV20-1 to TRBJ1-5; D is perhaps TRBD1 (5 bases). Per the germline V gene, CDR1 is DFQATT and CDR2 is SNEGSKA (reference sequence). CDR3 length: 12 residues. V lost 6 bases and J lost 3, with 9 bases in between. This CDR3 is CSAKGLNQPQHF. The CDR3 DNA reads as TGCAGTGCCAAGGGGCTCAATCAGCCCCAGCATTTT.

This chain uses TRBV11-2 with TRBJ2-3; the match to TRBD2 covers 10 bases. This CDR3 contains 16 residues. Trimming took 5 bases from V and 2 from J; bases not matched to a gene: 7. Germline V gene lookup returns CDR1 SGHAT and CDR2 FQNNGV. The CDR3 coding sequence is TGTGCCAGCAGCCTAGCGGGGGTAAGACACACAGATACGCAGTATTTT. Translated: CASSLAGVRHTDTQYF.

The V gene is TRBV6-1, the J gene TRBJ2-7, with TRBD1 identical over 9 bases. With 1 base clipped from V and 2 bases from J, the junction kept 0 bases outside the gene matches. The CDR3 sequence is 14 residues long. Germline CDR1 reads MNHNS; CDR2 reads SASEGT. The CDR3 sequence is CASSEGQGAYEQYF. Written as DNA, the CDR3 is TGTGCCAGCAGTGAAGGACAGGGGGCCTACGAGCAGTACTTC.

The chain joins TRBV4-3 to TRBJ1-5; D is perhaps TRBD1 (5 bases). The CDR3 has 16 amino acids. The V gene lost 1 base and the J gene lost 2 bases, with 12 bases spanning the gap. Germline CDR1 is LGHNA and CDR2 is YSLEER. The CDR3 DNA follows: TGCGCCAGCAGCCAAGGCCCTGGGGCCCGCAATCAGCCCCAGCATTTT. Protein: CASSQGPGARNQPQHF.

This clonotype was counted at least ten times. V usage is TRBV10-2 and J usage is TRBJ2-5, with D perhaps matching TRBD2 (5 bases). Germline CDR1 and CDR2: WSHSY and SAAADI. The CDR3 runs 14 residues. V was clipped by 2 bases and J by 2 bases, with 9 bases between them. The CDR3 loop reads CASSERRTQETQYF. DNA for the CDR3: TGCGCCAGCAGTGAGCGTAGGACTCAAGAGACCCAGTACTTC.

On this clonotype itself: An end of the junction differs from the germline gene, which may be a read error. This sequence joins TRBV9 and TRBJ2-5; TRBD1 matches at 9 bases. The CDR3 has 15 amino acids. CDR1 is SGDLS and CDR2 is YYNGEE in the germline V gene. CDR3 bases: TGTGCCAGCAGCGACGGGACAGGGTCGTGGGAGACCCCGTACTTC. Its protein product is CASSDGTGSWETPYF.

Comment on this clonotype: A much more abundant neighbour one base away suggests this may be a read error. The chain is built from TRBV5-6 and TRBJ2-7; D ambiguous. Germline V gene lookup returns CDR1 SGHDT and CDR2 YYEEEE. The CDR3 has 12 amino acids. For the CDR3, the DNA is TGTGCCAGCAGCATCAGTTCCTGCGAGCAGTACTTC. As protein: CASSISSCEQYF.

The chain employs TRBV2 and TRBJ2-7; possible D gene TRBD2, 5 bases. This CDR3 spans 13 amino acids. V shed 1 base and J shed 3 bases, with 7 bases lying between them. From germline, CDR1 is SNHLY and CDR2 FYNNEI. The DNA for the CDR3 is TGTGCCAGCAGTGAAGACGGGAACTACGAGCAGTACTTC. Its protein product is CASSEDGNYEQYF.

The V call is TRBV5-4, the J call TRBJ1-3, with 7 positions matching TRBD1. J was trimmed by 2 bases and V by 4 bases; bases with no gene match: 3. Germline lookup yields CDR1 SGHNT and CDR2 YYREEE (reference sequence). The CDR3 has 14 amino acids. The CDR3 is CASSKQGAGNTIYF. The CDR3 nucleotides are TGTGCCAGCAGCAAGCAGGGGGCTGGAAACACCATATATTTT.

This clonotype showed up many times. The chain couples TRBV14 to TRBJ1-2; D gene uncertain. The CDR3 consists of 13 residues. V was pared by 0 bases and J by 8 bases, with 10 bases between. Germline assignment: CDR1 SGHDN and CDR2 FVKESK. The CDR3 sequence is CASSQDQAYGYTF. The CDR3 coding sequence is TGTGCCAGCAGCCAAGATCAGGCTTACGGCTACACCTTC.

The rearrangement uses TRBV7-7 and TRBJ2-7; TRBD1 aligns across 7 bases. The CDR3 runs 12 residues. CDR1 and CDR2 from the germline V gene are SSHAT and FNYEAQ (reference sequence). The CDR3 DNA reads TGTGCTGGCTTAACAGGGGCCAACGAGCAGTACTTC. Translated: CAGLTGANEQYF.

This chain connects TRBV20-1 to TRBJ1-4; the D gene is possibly TRBD1 (6 bases). Trimming cost V 3 bases and J 16 bases, with 21 bases left between them. CDR1 DFQATT and CDR2 SNEGSKA come from the germline V gene (reference sequence). This CDR3 region has 13 residues. The CDR3 is CSASLARGHSSFF. DNA for the CDR3: TGCAGTGCTAGTTTAGCCAGGGGCCACTCCTCGTTTTTT.

This clonotype was counted only a few times. The chain joins TRBV4-2 to TRBJ1-1; unclear D gene. Germline V gives CDR1 LGHNA, CDR2 YNFKEQ. The ends were cut back, 3 bases at V and 2 bases at J, with 13 bases in the middle. The CDR3 contains 15 residues. CDR3 loop: CASSQMGMINTEAFF. The CDR3 DNA reads TGTGCCAGCAGCCAGATGGGGATGATCAACACTGAAGCTTTCTTT.

This clonotype occurred many times. This rearrangement joins TRBV11-3 to TRBJ2-3, with 13 bases matching TRBD2. Germline CDR1 SGHNT, CDR2 YENEEA. CDR3 length: 16 residues. V shed 3 bases, J shed 6 bases, and the junction held 6 bases outside the gene matches. Here the CDR3 DNA reads TGTGCCAGCAGCTTGGGGACTAGCGGGACCAGGGATACGCAGTATTTT. This codes for CASSLGTSGTRDTQYF. The full variable domain, completed using reference TRBV11-3 and TRBJ2-3, is EAGVVQSPRYKIIEKKQPVAFWCNPISGHNTLYWYLQNLGQGPELLIRYENEEAVDDSQLPKDRFSAERLKGVDSTLKIQPAELGDSAVYLCASSLGTSGTRDTQYFGPGTRLTVL.

Worth noting for this clonotype: This clone may be a read error of a much larger clone one base away. V gene TRBV9 combines with J gene TRBJ2-5; TRBD1 matches at 7 bases. The CDR3 has 15 amino acids. Per the germline V gene, CDR1 is SGDLS and CDR2 is YYNGEE. The CDR3 nucleotides are TGTGCCAGCAGCGTCCGGACAGGTGTCCAAGAGACCCCGTACTTC. It translates to CASSVRTGVQETPYF.

The rearrangement joins TRBV6-5 to TRBJ2-3, with 7 positions matching TRBD2. Germline values: CDR1 MNHEY, CDR2 SVGAGI. The CDR3 length is 16 residues. Losses at the gene ends were 2 bases for V and 2 bases for J; bases not matched to a gene: 7. The chain's CDR3 is CASSYGLAAHTDTQYF. CDR3 nucleotides: TGTGCCAGCAGTTACGGTCTAGCGGCCCACACAGATACGCAGTATTTT.